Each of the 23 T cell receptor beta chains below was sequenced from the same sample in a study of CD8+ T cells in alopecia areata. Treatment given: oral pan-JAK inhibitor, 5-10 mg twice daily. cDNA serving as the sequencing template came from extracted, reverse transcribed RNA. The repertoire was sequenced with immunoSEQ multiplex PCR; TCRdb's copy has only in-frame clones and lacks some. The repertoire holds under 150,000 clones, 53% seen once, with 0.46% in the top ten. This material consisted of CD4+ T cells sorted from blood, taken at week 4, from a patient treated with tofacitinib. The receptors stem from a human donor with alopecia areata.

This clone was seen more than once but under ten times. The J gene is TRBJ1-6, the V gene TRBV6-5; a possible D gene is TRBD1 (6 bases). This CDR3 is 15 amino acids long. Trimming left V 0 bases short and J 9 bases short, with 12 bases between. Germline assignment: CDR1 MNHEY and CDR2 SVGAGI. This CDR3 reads CASSYSWQGSSPLHF. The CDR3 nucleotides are TGTGCCAGCAGTTACTCGTGGCAGGGGAGTTCACCCCTCCACTTT.

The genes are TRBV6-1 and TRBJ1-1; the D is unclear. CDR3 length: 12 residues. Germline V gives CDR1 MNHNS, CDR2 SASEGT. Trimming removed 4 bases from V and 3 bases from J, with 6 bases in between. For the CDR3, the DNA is TGTGCCAGCAGTGCGGCTGACACTGAAGCTTTCTTT. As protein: CASSAADTEAFF.

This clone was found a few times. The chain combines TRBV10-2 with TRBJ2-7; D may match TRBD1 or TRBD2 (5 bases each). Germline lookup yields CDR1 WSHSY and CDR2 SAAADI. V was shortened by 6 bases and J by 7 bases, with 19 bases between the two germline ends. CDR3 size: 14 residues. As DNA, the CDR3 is TGCGCCAGCAGCCCGGGACGGACCCGTCGGGAGCAGTACTTC. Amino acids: CASSPGRTRREQYF.

In nucleotides, the CDR3 is TGTGCCAGCGGACCCCGGGACAGGGGGGGATATGGCTACACCTTC. This sequence encodes CASGPRDRGGYGYTF. The chain uses TRBV6-5 and TRBJ1-2; TRBD1 aligns across 11 bases. CDR1 MNHEY and CDR2 SVGAGI come from the germline V gene. V was pared by 8 bases and J by 5 bases, with 10 bases of the junction left unmatched. The CDR3 has 15 amino acids.

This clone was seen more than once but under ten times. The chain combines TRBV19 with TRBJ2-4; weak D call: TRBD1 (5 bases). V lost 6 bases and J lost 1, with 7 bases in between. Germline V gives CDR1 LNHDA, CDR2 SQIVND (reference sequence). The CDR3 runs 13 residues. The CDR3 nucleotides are TGTGCCAGTAGATCAGGGGCCAAAAACATTCAGTACTTC. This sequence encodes CASRSGAKNIQYF.

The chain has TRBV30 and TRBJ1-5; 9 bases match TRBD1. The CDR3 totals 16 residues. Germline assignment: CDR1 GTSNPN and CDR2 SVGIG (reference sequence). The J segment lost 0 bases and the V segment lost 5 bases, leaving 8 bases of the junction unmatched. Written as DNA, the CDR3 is TGTGCCTGGCGTACAGGGGGCGGTTATAGCAATCAGCCCCAGCATTTT. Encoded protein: CAWRTGGGYSNQPQHF.

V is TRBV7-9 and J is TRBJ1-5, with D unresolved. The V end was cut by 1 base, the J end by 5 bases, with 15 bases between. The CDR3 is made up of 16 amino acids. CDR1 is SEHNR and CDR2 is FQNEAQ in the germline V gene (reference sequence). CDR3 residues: CASSLGAGRRDQPQHF. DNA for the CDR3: TGTGCCAGCAGCTTAGGAGCAGGACGGAGGGATCAGCCCCAGCATTTT.

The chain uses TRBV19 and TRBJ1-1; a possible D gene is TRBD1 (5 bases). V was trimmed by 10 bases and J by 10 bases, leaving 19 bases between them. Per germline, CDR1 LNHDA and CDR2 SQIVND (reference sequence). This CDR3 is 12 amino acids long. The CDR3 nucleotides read TGTGCCACGGGGCGATTGCCACTTGGAGCTTTCTTT. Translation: CATGRLPLGAFF.

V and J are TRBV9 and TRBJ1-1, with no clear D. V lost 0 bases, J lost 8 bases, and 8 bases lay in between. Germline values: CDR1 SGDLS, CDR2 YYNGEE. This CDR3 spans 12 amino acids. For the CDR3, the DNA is TGTGCCAGCAGCGTAGCCGGGCGAGAAGCTTTCTTT. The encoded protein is CASSVAGREAFF.

The CDR3 loop reads CASSPTDTNEITEAFF. The CDR3 region has the DNA TGTGCCAGCAGCCCCACGGACACCAACGAAATCACTGAAGCTTTCTTT. The V gene is TRBV5-4, the J gene TRBJ1-1, with a weak D call TRBD1 (5 bases). The V gene lost 4 bases and the J gene lost 4 bases, with 20 bases spanning the gap. The CDR3 is made up of 16 amino acids. CDR1 and CDR2 (germline): SGHNT, YYREEE (reference sequence).

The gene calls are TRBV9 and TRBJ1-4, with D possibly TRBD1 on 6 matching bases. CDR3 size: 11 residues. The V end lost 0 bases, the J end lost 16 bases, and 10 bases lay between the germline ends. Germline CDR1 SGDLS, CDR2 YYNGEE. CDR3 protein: CASSVATGKFF. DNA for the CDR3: TGTGCCAGCAGCGTAGCTACAGGGAAGTTTTTT. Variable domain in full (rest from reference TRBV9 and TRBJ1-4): DSGVTQTPKHLITATGQRVTLRCSPRSGDLSVYWYQQSLDQGLQFLIQYYNGEERAKGNILERFSAQQFPDLHSELNLSSLELGDSALYFCASSVATGKFFGSGTQLSVL.

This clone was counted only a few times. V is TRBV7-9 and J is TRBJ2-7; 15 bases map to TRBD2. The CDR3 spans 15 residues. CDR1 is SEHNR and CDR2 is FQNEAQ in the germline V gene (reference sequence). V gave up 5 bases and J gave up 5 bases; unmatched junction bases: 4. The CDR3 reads CASSVGTSGRNEQYF. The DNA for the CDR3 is TGTGCCAGCAGCGTAGGGACTAGCGGGAGGAACGAGCAGTACTTC.

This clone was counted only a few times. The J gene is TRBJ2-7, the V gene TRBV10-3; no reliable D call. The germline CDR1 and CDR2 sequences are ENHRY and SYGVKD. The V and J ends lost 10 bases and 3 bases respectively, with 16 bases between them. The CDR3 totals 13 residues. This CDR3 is CATGIGPNYEQYF. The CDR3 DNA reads TGTGCCACCGGTATAGGGCCGAACTACGAGCAGTACTTC.

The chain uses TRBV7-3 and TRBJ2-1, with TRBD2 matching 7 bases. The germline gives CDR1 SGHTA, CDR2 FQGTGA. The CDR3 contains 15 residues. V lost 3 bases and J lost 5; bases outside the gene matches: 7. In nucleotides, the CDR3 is TGTGCCAGCAGCTTTGGGGACTATCCTAACAATGAGCAGTTCTTC. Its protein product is CASSFGDYPNNEQFF.

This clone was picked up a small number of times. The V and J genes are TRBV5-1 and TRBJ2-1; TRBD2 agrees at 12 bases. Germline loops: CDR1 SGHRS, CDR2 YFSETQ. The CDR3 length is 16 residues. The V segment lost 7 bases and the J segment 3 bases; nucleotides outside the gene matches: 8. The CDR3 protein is CASSGGLAGLYNEQFF. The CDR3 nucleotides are TGCGCCAGCTCAGGGGGACTAGCGGGCCTCTACAATGAGCAGTTCTTC.

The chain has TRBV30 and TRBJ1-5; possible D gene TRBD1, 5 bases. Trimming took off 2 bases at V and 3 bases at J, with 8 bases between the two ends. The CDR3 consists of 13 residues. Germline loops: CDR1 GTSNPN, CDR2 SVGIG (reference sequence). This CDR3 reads CAWSKGANQPQHF. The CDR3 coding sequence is TGTGCCTGGAGTAAAGGGGCCAATCAGCCCCAGCATTTT. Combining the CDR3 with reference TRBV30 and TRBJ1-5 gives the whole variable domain SQTIHQWPATLVQPVGSPLSLECTVEGTSNPNLYWYRQAAGRGLQLLFYSVGIGQISSEVPQNLSASRPQDRQFILSSKKLLLSDSGFYLCAWSKGANQPQHFGDGTRLSIL.

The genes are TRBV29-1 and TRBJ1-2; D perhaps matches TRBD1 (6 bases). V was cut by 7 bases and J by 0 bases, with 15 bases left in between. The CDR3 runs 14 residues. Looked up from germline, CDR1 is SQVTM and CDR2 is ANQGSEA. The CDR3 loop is CSAGGGPANYGYTF. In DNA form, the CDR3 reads TGCAGCGCCGGTGGGGGGCCCGCTAACTATGGCTACACCTTC.

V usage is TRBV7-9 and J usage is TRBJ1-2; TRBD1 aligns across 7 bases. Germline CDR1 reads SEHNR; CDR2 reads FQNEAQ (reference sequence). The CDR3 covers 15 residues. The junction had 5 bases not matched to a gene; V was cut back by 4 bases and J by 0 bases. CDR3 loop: CASSSVGQTNYGYTF. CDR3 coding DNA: TGTGCCAGCAGCTCGGTGGGACAGACTAACTATGGCTACACCTTC. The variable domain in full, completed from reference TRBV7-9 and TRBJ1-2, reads DTGVSQNPRHKITKRGQNVTFRCDPISEHNRLYWYRQTLGQGPEFLTYFQNEAQLEKSRLLSDRFSAERPKGSFSTLEIQRTEQGDSAMYLCASSSVGQTNYGYTFGSGTRLTVV.

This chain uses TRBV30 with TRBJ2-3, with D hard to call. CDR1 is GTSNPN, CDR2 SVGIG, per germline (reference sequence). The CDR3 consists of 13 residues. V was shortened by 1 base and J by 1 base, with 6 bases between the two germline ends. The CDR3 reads CAWSGQGTDTQYF. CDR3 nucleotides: TGTGCCTGGAGTGGGCAGGGCACAGATACGCAGTATTTT.

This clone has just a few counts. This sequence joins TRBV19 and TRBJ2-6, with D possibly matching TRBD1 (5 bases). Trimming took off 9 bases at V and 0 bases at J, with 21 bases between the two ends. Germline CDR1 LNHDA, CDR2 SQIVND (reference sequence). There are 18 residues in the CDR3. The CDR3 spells CAREMQGSLFSGANVLTF. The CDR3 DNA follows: TGTGCCAGGGAGATGCAGGGCTCCCTCTTCTCTGGGGCCAACGTCCTGACTTTC.

CDR3 residues: CASSLRDSNQPQHF. The CDR3 bases are TGTGCCAGCAGTCTGCGGGACAGCAATCAGCCCCAGCATTTT. The rearrangement joins TRBV27 to TRBJ1-5; TRBD1 might be the D (5 bases). V gave up 5 bases and J gave up 1 base, with 9 bases separating them. Germline-derived CDR1 and CDR2 are MNHEY and SMNVEV (reference sequence). The length of the CDR3 is 14 residues.

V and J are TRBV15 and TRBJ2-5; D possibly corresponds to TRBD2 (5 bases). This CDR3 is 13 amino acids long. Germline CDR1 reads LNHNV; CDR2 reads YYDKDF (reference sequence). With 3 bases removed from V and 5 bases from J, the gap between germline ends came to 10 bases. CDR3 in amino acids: CATSSHTGETQYF. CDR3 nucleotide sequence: TGTGCCACCAGCAGTCACACGGGGGAGACCCAGTACTTC. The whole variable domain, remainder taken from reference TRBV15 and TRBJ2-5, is DAMVIQNPRYQVTQFGKPVTLSCSQTLNHNVMYWYQQKSSQAPKLLFHYYDKDFNNEADTPDNFQSRRPNTSFCFLDIRSPGLGDTAMYLCATSSHTGETQYFGPGTRLLVL.

In nucleotides, the CDR3 is TGTGCCTGGAGCGCTTCTAGGCCGTTTCAGTACTTC. Residues: CAWSASRPFQYF. The V gene is TRBV30, the J gene TRBJ2-4; D is unresolved. Germline V gene lookup returns CDR1 GTSNPN and CDR2 SVGIG (reference sequence). The CDR3 is 12 residues long. V was pared by 3 bases and J by 11 bases, with 14 bases between.